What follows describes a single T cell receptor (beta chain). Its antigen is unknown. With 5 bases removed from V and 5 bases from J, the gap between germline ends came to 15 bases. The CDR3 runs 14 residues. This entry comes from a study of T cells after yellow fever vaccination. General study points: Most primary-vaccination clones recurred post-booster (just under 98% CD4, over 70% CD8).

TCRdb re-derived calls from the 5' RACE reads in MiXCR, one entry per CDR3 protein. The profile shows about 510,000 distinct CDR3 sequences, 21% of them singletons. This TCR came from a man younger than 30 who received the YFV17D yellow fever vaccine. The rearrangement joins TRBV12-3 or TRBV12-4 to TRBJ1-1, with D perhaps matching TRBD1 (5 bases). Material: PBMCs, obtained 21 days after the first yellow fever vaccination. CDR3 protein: CASSPRGSWTEAFF. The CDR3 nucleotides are TGTGCCAGCAGTCCGAGGGGATCTTGGACTGAAGCTTTCTTT.